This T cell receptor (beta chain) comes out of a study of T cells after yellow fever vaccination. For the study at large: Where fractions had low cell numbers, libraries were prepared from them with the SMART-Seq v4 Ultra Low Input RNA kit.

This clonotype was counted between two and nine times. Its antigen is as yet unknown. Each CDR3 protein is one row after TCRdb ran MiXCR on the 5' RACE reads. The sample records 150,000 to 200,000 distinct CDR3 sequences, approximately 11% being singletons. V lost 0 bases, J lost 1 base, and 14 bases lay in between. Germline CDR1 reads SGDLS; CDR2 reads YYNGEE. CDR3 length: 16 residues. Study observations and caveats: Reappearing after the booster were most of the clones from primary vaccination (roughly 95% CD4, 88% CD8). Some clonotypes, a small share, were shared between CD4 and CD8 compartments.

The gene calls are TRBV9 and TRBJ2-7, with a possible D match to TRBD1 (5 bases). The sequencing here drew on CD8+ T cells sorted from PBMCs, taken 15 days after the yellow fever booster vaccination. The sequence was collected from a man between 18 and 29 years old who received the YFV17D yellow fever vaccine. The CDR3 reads CASSVEPGFGSYEQYV. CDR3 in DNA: TGTGCCAGCAGCGTAGAGCCAGGGTTTGGGTCCTACGAGCAGTACGTC.